This TCR beta chain originates from a study of T-cell reconstitution after alpha-beta-depleted transplantation in children. Study-wide results and caveats: It was newly produced T cells that mostly accounted for T-cell counts and diversity one year after transplant. Where alpha-beta T cells came from about two months after transplant was reportedly several hundred expanded graft clones. Surviving recipient T cells and thymic progenitors produced the high day-60 TCRbeta diversity seen in some patients.

Preparation of the TCRbeta library used unique molecular identifiers. TCRdb ran MiXCR on the PCR reads and lists one entry per CDR3 protein. This table has 250,000 to 300,000 distinct CDR3 sequences, roughly 8.2% appearing once. The CDR3 runs to 17 residues. V lost 5 bases to trimming and J lost 2 bases; unmatched junction nucleotides: 6. Germline CDR1 LNHNV, CDR2 YYDKDF (reference sequence). This clonotype was seen ten or more times. What it recognizes is unknown. This receptor was identified in a female patient under 10 years old who had a stem cell transplant for Fanconi anemia, so the T cells may come from the graft donor. The material was peripheral blood, obtained 360 days after TCRalphabeta/CD19-depleted stem cell transplant. The chain couples TRBV15 to TRBJ2-1; 13 nucleotides line up with TRBD2. CDR3 nucleotides: TGTGCCACCAGCTGGACTAGCGGGGGAACCGCCTACAATGAGCAGTTCTTC. Its protein is CATSWTSGGTAYNEQFF.